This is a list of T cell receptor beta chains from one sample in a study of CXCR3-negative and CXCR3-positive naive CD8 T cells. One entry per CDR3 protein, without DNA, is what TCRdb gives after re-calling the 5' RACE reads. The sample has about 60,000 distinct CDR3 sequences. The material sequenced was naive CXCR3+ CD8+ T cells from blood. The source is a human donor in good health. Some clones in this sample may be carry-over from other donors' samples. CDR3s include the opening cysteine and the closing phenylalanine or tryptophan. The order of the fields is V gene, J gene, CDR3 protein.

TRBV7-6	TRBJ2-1	CASNLSGGYNEQFF
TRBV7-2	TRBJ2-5	CASSDSGGKETQYF
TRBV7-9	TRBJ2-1	CASIDRAYNEQFF
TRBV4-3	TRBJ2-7	CASSPALGGAYEQYF
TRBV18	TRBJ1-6	CASSPPVGGIDPPLHF
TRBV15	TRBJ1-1	CATSRAGTEAFF
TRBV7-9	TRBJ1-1	CASSLNEGGDAEAFF
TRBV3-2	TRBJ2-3	CASSQETGGLTDTQYF
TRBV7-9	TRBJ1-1	CASTKENTEAFF
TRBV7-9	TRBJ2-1	CASSGASEQFF
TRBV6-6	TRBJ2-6	CASNNPRGGAGANVLTF
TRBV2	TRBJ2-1	CASMALAGGLSGEQFF
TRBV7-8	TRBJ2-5	CASSLRQYGETQYF
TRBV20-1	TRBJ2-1	CSAPSRDYNEQFF
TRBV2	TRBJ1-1	CASSRQAIDTEAFF
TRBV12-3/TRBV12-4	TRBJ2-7	CASSLANSYEQYF
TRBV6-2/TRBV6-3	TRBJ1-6	CASSYGSGYSDF
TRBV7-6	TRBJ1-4	CASSRPRRGGDEKLFF
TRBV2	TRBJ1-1	CASNPAEGTEAFF
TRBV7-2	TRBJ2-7	CASSLPGAGGSYEQYF
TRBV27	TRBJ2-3	CASRTDFPLAGGHTQYF
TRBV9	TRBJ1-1	CASSGTGPTEAFF
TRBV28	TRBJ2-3	CASSKPAGTDTQYF
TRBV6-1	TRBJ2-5	CASSESAEGETQYF
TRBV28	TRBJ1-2	CASSFRGQGARYGYTF
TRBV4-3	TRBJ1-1	CASSLGQSTEAFF
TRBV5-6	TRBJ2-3	CASSFGSAQYF
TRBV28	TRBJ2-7	CASSLGQGIIYEQYF
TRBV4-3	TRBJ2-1	CASSHSGGEYNEQFF
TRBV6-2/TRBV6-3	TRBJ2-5	CASGGRGRHETQYF
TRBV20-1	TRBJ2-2	CSARDGRGRNTGELFF
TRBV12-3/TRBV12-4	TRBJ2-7	CASSSFRDRGSYEQYF
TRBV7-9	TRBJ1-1	CASSLTEQGGTEAFF
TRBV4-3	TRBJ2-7	CASSPGHSSYEQYF
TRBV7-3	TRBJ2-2	CASSASGAGELFF
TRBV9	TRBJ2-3	CASSVGPESRGVLVTDTQYF
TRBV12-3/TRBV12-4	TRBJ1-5	CASSLGRGNQPQHF
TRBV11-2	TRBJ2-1	CASSQQAGAPGNEQFF
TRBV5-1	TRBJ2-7	CASSWGHGTYEQYF
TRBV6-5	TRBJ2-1	CASSFTGGESSYNEQFF
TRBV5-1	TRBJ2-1	CASSLALRQEASEQFF
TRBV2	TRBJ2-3	CASSERIWGAADTQYF
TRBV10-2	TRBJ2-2	CASTRDRESGELFF
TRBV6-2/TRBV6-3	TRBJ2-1	CASSYGYSGYNEQFF
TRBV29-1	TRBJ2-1	CSVAQGREQFF
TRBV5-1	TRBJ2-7	CASSCSASEQYF